The source of this T cell receptor (beta chain) is a study of blood T cell repertoires in COVID-19. The method was immunoSEQ multiplex PCR; TCRdb's version includes in-frame clones alone and lacks a portion of them. The sample holds about 85,000 clones, roughly three quarters seen once. Germline values: CDR1 MNHEY, CDR2 SVGAGI. V lost 4 bases, J lost 6 bases, and 8 bases stayed unmatched. This CDR3 region has 16 residues. Sequenced material: peripheral blood. This receptor was identified in a man in his sixties or seventies with acute or convalescent COVID-19. J is TRBJ2-3 and V is TRBV6-5, with 12 bases aligning to TRBD2. In DNA, the CDR3 is TGTGCCAGCAGTTCGGGACTAGCGGGTATCGCGGATACGCAGTATTTT. Amino acid sequence: CASSSGLAGIADTQYF.